This TCR beta chain originates from a study of blood T cell repertoires in COVID-19. Profiled with immunoSEQ multiplex PCR; TCRdb holds only in-frame clones, not every one. Here the sample spans about 58,000 clones, about 81% being singletons. After removal of 7 bases from V and 9 bases from J, the junction contained 9 bases not matched to a gene. Germline values: CDR1 SGHTA, CDR2 FQGNSA. The CDR3 is made up of 13 amino acids. The source is a man aged 55 to 69 with COVID-19, enrolled during active disease. Material: peripheral blood. The V gene is TRBV7-2, the J gene TRBJ1-5; TRBD1 agrees at 7 bases. CDR3 coding DNA: TGTGCCAGCACCCGGGACAGTACCACGCCCCAGCATTTT. Encoded protein: CASTRDSTTPQHF.